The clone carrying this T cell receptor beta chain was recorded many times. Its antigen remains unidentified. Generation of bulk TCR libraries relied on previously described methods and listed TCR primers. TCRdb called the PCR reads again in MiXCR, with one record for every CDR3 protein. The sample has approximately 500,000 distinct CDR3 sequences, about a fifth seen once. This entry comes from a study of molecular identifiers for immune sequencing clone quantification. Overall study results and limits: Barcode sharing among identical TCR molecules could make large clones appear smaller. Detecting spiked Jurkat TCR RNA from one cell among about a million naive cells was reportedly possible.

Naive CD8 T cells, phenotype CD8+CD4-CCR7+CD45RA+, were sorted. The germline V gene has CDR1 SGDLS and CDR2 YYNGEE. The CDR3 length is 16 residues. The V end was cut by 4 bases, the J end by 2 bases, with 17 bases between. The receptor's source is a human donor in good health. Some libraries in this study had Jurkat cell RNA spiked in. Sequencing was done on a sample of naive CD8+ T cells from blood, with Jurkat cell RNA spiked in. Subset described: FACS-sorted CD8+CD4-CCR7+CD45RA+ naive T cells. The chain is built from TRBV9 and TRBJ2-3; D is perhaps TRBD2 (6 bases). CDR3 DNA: TGTGCCAGCAGCACCAGATCGCGGGGAGACACAGATACGCAGTATTTT. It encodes CASSTRSRGDTDTQYF.